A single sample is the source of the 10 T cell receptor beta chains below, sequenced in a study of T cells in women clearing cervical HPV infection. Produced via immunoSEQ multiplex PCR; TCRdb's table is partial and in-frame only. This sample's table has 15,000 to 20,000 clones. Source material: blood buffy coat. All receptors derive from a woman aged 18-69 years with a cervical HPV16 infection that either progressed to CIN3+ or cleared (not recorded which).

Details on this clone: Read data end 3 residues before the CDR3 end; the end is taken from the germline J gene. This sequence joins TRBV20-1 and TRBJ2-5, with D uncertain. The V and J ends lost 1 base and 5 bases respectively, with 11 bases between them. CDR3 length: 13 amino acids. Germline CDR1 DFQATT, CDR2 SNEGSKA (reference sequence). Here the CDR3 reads CSARGGTTETQYF. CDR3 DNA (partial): TGCAGTGCTAGAGGCGGTACTACGGAGACC.

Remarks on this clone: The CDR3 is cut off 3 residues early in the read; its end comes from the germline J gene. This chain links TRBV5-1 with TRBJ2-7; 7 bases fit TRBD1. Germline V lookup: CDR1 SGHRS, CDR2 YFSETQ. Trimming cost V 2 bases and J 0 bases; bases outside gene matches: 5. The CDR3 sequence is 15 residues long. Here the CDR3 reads CASSFETGSSYEQYF. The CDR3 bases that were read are TGCGCCAGCAGCTTTGAGACAGGGAGCTCCTACGAG.

The part of the CDR3 DNA that was read is TGCGCCAGCAGCCATGGCCTCTTTCTAGCGGACGATGAG. Amino acid sequence: CASSHGLFLADDE. The whole CDR3 sequence reads CASSHGLFLADDEQFF. The chain is built from TRBV5-1 and TRBJ2-1; 7 bases align to TRBD2. The observed sequence ends 3 residues before the CDR3 terminus, with the missing tail filled in from the germline J gene. V lost 4 bases and J lost 8; bases outside the gene matches: 15. The CDR3 contains 16 residues. Germline CDR1 and CDR2: SGHRS and YFSETQ.

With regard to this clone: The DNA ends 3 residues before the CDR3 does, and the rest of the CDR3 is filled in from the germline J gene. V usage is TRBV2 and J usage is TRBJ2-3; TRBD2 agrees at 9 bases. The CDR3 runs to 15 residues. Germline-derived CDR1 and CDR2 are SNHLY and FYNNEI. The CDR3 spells CASSELAGPGETQYF. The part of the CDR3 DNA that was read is TGTGCCAGCAGTGAACTAGCGGGGCCGGGGGAGACG.

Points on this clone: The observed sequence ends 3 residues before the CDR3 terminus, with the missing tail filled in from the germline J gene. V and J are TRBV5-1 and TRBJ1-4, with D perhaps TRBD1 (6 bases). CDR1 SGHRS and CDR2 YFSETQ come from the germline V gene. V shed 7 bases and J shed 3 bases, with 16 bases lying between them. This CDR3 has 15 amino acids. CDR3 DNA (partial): TGCGCCAGCTGCCAATTCAGGGGACCTAATGAAAAA. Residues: CASCQFRGPNEK. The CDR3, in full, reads CASCQFRGPNEKLFF.

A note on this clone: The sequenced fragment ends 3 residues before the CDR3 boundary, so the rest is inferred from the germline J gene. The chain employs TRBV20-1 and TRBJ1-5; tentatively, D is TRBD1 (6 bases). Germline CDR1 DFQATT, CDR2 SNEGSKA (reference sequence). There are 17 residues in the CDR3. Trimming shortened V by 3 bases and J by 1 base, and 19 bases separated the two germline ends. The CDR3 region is CSASPARGQGSNQPQHF. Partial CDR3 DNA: TGCAGTGCTAGTCCGGCCAGGGGACAAGGAAGCAATCAGCCC.

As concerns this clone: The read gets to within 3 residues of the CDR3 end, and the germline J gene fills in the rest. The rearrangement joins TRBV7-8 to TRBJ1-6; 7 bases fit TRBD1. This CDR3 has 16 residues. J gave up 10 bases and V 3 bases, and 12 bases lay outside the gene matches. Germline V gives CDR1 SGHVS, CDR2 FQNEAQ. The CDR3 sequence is CASSFRQGPPDSPLHF. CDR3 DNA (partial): TGTGCCAGCAGCTTCCGACAGGGCCCGCCTGACTCACCC.

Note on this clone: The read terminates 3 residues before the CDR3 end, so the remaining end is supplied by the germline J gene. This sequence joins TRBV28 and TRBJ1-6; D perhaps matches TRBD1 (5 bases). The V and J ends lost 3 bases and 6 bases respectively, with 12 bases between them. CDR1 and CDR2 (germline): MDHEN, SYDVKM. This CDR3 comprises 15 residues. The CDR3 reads CASSFQGYANSPLHF. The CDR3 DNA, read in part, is TGTGCCAGCAGTTTCCAGGGATATGCTAATTCACCC.

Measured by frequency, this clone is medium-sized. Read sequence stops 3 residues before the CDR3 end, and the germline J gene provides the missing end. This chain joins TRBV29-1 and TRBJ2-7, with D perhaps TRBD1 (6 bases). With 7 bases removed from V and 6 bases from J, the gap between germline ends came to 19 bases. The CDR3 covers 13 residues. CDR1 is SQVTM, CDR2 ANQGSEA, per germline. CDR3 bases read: TGCAGCGCCCGCTCCCAAGGACAGAGCGAG. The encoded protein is CSARSQGQSE. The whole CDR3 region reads CSARSQGQSEQYF.

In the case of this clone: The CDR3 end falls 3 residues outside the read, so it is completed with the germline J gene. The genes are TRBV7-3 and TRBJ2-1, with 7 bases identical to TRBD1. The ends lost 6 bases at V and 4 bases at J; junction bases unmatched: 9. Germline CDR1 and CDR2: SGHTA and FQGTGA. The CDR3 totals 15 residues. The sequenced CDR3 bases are TGTGCCAGCAGTCAAGCCGGGACAGCATACAATGAG. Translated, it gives CASSQAGTAYNE. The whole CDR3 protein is CASSQAGTAYNEQFF.